Below, one T cell receptor beta chain is given with its context. The antigen is unknown. Germline lookup yields CDR1 SEHNR and CDR2 FQNEAQ (reference sequence). Trimming removed 8 bases from V and 0 bases from J, with 22 bases in between. The CDR3 covers 17 residues. The beta constant-region primer was an equimolar mix of two oligonucleotides covering TRBC1 and TRBC2. TCRdb analysed the UMI-ligation and nested PCR reads with MiXCR anew, one entry per CDR3 protein. The table has about 85,000 distinct CDR3 sequences, 10% to 15% seen once; the top ten hold approximately 0.84%. The data are from a study of naive and memory T cell subsets. Broader study findings: Gini index rose across naive, CM, EM and EMRA in CD4 and CD8.

The chain employs TRBV7-9 and TRBJ1-1; D is possibly TRBD1 (5 bases). This receptor was identified in a human donor in good health. Sequencing input: central memory CD4+ T cells from blood. The CDR3 loop is CASSNWGSGRMNTEAFF. CDR3 nucleotide sequence: TGTGCCAGCTCTAATTGGGGGTCAGGGAGGATGAACACTGAAGCTTTCTTT.